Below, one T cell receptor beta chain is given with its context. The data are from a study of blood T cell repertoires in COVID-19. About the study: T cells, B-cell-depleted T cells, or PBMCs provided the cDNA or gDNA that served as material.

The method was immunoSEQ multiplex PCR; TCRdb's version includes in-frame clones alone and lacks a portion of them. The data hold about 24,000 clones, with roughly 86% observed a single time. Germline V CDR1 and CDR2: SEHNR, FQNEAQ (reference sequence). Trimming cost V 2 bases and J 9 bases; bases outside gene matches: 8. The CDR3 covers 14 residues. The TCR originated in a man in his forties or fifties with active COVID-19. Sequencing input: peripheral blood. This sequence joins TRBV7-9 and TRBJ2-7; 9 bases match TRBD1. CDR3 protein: CASSLTGTGSRQYF. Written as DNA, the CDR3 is TGTGCCAGCAGCTTAACAGGGACAGGGTCACGGCAGTACTTC.